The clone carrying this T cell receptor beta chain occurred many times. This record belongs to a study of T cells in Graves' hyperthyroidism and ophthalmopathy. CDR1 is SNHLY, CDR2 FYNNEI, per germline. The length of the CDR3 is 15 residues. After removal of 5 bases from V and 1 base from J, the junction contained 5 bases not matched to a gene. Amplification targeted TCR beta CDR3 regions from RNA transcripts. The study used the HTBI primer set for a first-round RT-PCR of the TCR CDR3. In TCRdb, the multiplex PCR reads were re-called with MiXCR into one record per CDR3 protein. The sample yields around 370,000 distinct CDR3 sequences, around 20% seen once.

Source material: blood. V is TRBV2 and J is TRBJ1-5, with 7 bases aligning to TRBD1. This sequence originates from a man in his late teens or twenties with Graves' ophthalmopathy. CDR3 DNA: TGTGCCAGCAGTAATGACAGGGCAAGCAATCAGCCCCAGCATTTT. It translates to CASSNDRASNQPQHF. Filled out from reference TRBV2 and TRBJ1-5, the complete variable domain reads EPEVTQTPSHQVTQMGQEVILRCVPISNHLYFYWYRQILGQKVEFLVSFYNNEISEKSEIFDDQFSVERPDGSNFTLKIRSTKLEDSAMYFCASSNDRASNQPQHFGDGTRLSIL.